Each of the 26 T cell receptor beta chains below was sequenced from the same sample in a study of regulatory T cells in long-lasting Graves disease. Described time point: newly diagnosed GD, antithyroid drugs for less than 3 months. RNA isolated from PBMCs was used to make the TCR library. The TCR beta library used iRepertoire HTBI primers with Arm-PCR amplification of CDR3. TCRdb recomputed calls from the multiplex PCR reads with MiXCR, one row per CDR3 protein. Counted here are about 350,000 distinct CDR3 sequences, 16% occurring once; the ten biggest clones make up 20% to 25%. The data also belong to a second study, concerning T cells in Graves' hyperthyroidism and ophthalmopathy.

This material consisted of peripheral blood mononuclear cells (PBMCs), taken at new diagnosis, from a patient treated with antithyroid drugs. The receptors shown here come from a woman under 30 with Graves disease.

The sample holds many counts of this clonotype. This chain joins TRBV6-1 and TRBJ2-1; TRBD2 agrees at 16 bases. The CDR3 spans 19 residues. The V and J ends lost 6 bases and 7 bases, in that order; junction bases with no gene match: 15. Germline assignment: CDR1 MNHNS and CDR2 SASEGT. The CDR3 DNA is TGTGCCAGCAGCATTAACCAAGGGACTAGCGGGAGGGCCAAGAATGAGCAGTTCTTC. Protein product: CASSINQGTSGRAKNEQFF.

The sample holds many counts of this clonotype. CDR3 nucleotide sequence: TGTGCCAGCAGTTACTTTCCAGCGGGGTCCTTAGGGGATACGCAGTATTTT. Encoded protein: CASSYFPAGSLGDTQYF. The V call is TRBV6-5, the J call TRBJ2-3; 7 positions match TRBD2. Per the germline V gene, CDR1 is MNHEY and CDR2 is SVGAGI. The CDR3 covers 17 residues. With 1 base clipped from V and 6 bases from J, the junction kept 13 bases outside the gene matches.

This clonotype came up many times. J is TRBJ1-2 and V is TRBV5-1; no firm D call. The CDR3 is made up of 13 amino acids. The V gene's germline CDR1 is SGHRS and CDR2 YFSETQ. V shed 0 bases and J shed 4 bases, with 7 bases lying between them. CDR3 region: CASSLERAYGYTF. The CDR3 DNA reads as TGCGCCAGCAGCTTGGAAAGGGCCTATGGCTACACCTTC.

This chain links TRBV29-1 with TRBJ1-1, with D hard to call. V was pared by 7 bases and J by 0 bases, with 6 bases between. The germline gives CDR1 SQVTM, CDR2 ANQGSEA. This CDR3 region has 11 residues. The CDR3 is CSEGVNTEAFF. The DNA for the CDR3 is TGCAGCGAGGGTGTGAACACTGAAGCTTTCTTT.

This clonotype was observed many times. V is TRBV11-2 and J is TRBJ1-6; D perhaps matches TRBD1 (5 bases). The CDR3 is made up of 13 amino acids. Trimming cost V 4 bases and J 4 bases, with 5 bases left between them. CDR1 SGHAT and CDR2 FQNNGV come from the germline V gene. The DNA of the CDR3 is TGTGCCAGCAGCTCAGGGTATAATTCACCCCTCCACTTT. This gives the protein CASSSGYNSPLHF. The whole variable domain, remainder taken from reference TRBV11-2 and TRBJ1-6, is EAGVAQSPRYKIIEKRQSVAFWCNPISGHATLYWYQQILGQGPKLLIQFQNNGVVDDSQLPKDRFSAERLKGVDSTLKIQPAKLEDSAVYLCASSSGYNSPLHFGNGTRLTVT.

This clonotype was found many times. The rearrangement uses TRBV11-2 and TRBJ1-2, with TRBD1 matching 9 bases. V shed 5 bases and J 6 bases; nucleotides not matched to a gene: 7. The CDR3 runs 14 residues. The V gene's germline CDR1 is SGHAT and CDR2 FQNNGV. CDR3 in DNA: TGTGCCAGCAGCCCGCTGGACAGGGGAAATGGCTACACCTTC. Protein: CASSPLDRGNGYTF.

Many counts were recorded for this clonotype. This rearrangement joins TRBV29-1 to TRBJ2-1; D gene uncertain. Between the trimmed V and J ends, which lost 3 bases and 6 bases, there was a span of 0 bases. CDR3 length: 9 amino acids. Looked up from germline, CDR1 is SQVTM and CDR2 is ANQGSEA. Written as DNA, the CDR3 is TGCAGCGTTGACAATGAGCAGTTCTTC. Translated: CSVDNEQFF.

At least ten counts were recorded for this clonotype. The chain recombines TRBV7-9 with TRBJ1-5, with D hard to call. CDR3 length equals 15 residues. Trimming removed 5 bases at V and 1 base at J, with 12 bases between. Germline loops: CDR1 SEHNR, CDR2 FQNEAQ (reference sequence). Written as DNA, the CDR3 is TGTGCCAGCAGCCCCGTCGGCGACAGCAATCAGCCCCAGCATTTT. As protein: CASSPVGDSNQPQHF.

This clonotype was detected only once. V usage is TRBV25-1 and J usage is TRBJ2-1; D possibly corresponds to TRBD1 (5 bases). V was cut by 7 bases and J by 7 bases, with 8 bases left in between. The CDR3 totals 11 residues. Per the germline V gene, CDR1 is MGHDK and CDR2 is SYGVNS. CDR3 DNA sequence: TGTGCCAGCACTCGGACAAATGAGCAGTTCTTC. Amino acids: CASTRTNEQFF. The entire variable domain, with the rest obtained from reference TRBV25-1 and TRBJ2-1, is as follows: EADIYQTPRYLVIGTGKKITLECSQTMGHDKMYWYQQDPGMELHLIHYSYGVNSTEKGDLSSESTVSRIRTEHFPLTLESARPSHTSQYLCASTRTNEQFFGPGTRLTVL.

This clonotype has at least ten counts. The chain carries TRBV18 and TRBJ2-7, with no clear D. CDR1 is KGHSH and CDR2 is LQKENI in the germline V gene. The CDR3 consists of 15 residues. Trimming removed 2 bases at V and 0 bases at J, with 11 bases between. The CDR3, as DNA: TGTGCCAGCTCACCAGGACCGACGAGCTCCTACGAGCAGTACTTC. It encodes CASSPGPTSSYEQYF.

This clonotype was picked up many times. The J gene is TRBJ2-7, the V gene TRBV6-5; D is uncertain. The V and J ends lost 4 bases and 3 bases respectively, with 22 bases between them. Germline loops: CDR1 MNHEY, CDR2 SVGAGI. This CDR3 spans 17 amino acids. This CDR3 reads CASSFRPSAADGYEQYF. Here the CDR3 DNA reads TGTGCCAGCAGTTTCCGCCCTTCGGCGGCCGACGGCTACGAGCAGTACTTC.

This clonotype was observed at least ten times. The V call is TRBV27, the J call TRBJ2-7; 9 positions match TRBD1. CDR1 MNHEY and CDR2 SMNVEV come from the germline V gene (reference sequence). The trim removed 6 bases at V and 4 bases at J, leaving 1 base unmatched. This CDR3 contains 12 residues. The CDR3 sequence: CASRTGGYEQYF. The CDR3 DNA sequence: TGTGCCAGCAGGACAGGGGGATACGAGCAGTACTTC.

The sample holds a few counts of this clonotype. The genes are TRBV5-1 and TRBJ1-2; D not certain. Trimming cost V 2 bases and J 0 bases, with 5 bases left between them. The V gene's germline CDR1 is SGHRS and CDR2 YFSETQ. The CDR3 spans 13 residues. This chain's CDR3 is CASSFQANYGYTF. The CDR3 DNA follows: TGCGCCAGCAGCTTTCAGGCTAACTATGGCTACACCTTC.

The chain uses TRBV27 and TRBJ2-1; 10 positions agree with TRBD2. The CDR3 length is 15 residues. The ends lost 2 bases at V and 6 bases at J; junction bases unmatched: 4. Per germline, CDR1 MNHEY and CDR2 SMNVEV (reference sequence). The CDR3 region is CASSLHSGGINEQFF. The CDR3 DNA follows: TGTGCCAGCAGTTTACATAGCGGGGGGATCAATGAGCAGTTCTTC.

This clonotype has only a few counts. A single base separates this from a much larger clone, so it may be a read error. The V and J genes are TRBV20-1 and TRBJ2-1, with 8 bases aligning to TRBD2. The length of the CDR3 is 14 residues. From germline, CDR1 is DFQATT and CDR2 SNEGSKA (reference sequence). CDR3 amino acids: CSGKAGEMPNDQFF. The CDR3 nucleotides read TGCAGCGGGAAAGCGGGAGAAATGCCCAATGACCAGTTCTTC.

This clonotype was picked up one time. It may be a read error: a sequence one base away is much more abundant. The rearrangement uses TRBV5-1 and TRBJ1-1, with unresolved D. The CDR3 length is 13 residues. Germline CDR1 reads SGHRS; CDR2 reads YFSETQ. The CDR3 reads CASSLFLPTGAFF. CDR3 bases: TGCGCCAGCAGCTTGTTTCTCCCCACTGGAGCTTTCTTT.

This clonotype was picked up many times. V usage is TRBV18 and J usage is TRBJ1-1; TRBD1 might be the D (6 bases). The V end was cut by 8 bases, the J end by 0 bases, with 10 bases between. Germline V gene sequence: CDR1 KGHSH, CDR2 LQKENI. There are 13 residues in the CDR3. The CDR3 DNA is TGTGCCAGCAGCCAGGGGATGAACACTGAAGCTTTCTTT. Its protein is CASSQGMNTEAFF. Based on the CDR3 plus reference TRBV18 and TRBJ1-1, the full variable domain is NAGVMQNPRHLVRRRGQEARLRCSPMKGHSHVYWYRQLPEEGLKFMVYLQKENIIDESGMPKERFSAEFPKEGPSILRIQQVVRGDSAAYFCASSQGMNTEAFFGQGTRLTVV.

This clonotype was seen at least ten times. The genes are TRBV5-1 and TRBJ1-1; no firm D call. Trimming took off 2 bases at V and 5 bases at J, with 13 bases between the two ends. Per germline, CDR1 SGHRS and CDR2 YFSETQ. The CDR3 runs to 14 residues. For the CDR3, the DNA is TGCGCCAGCAGCTTAAGTCTGACATTAACTGAAGCTTTCTTT. Translation gives CASSLSLTLTEAFF.

In its sample, this clonotype was seen many times. This sequence joins TRBV5-8 and TRBJ2-1; 11 bases fit TRBD2. V was pared by 4 bases and J by 0 bases, with 9 bases of the junction left unmatched. Germline-derived CDR1 and CDR2 are SGHTS and YDEGEE. The CDR3 covers 18 residues. The CDR3 DNA is TGTGCCAGCAGCAGGTTAGGGACTAGCGGTTACTCCTACAATGAGCAGTTCTTC. This sequence encodes CASSRLGTSGYSYNEQFF.

There are many counts of this clonotype. The chain employs TRBV2 and TRBJ2-2, with D perhaps matching TRBD1 (5 bases). This CDR3 has 14 residues. V was cut by 3 bases and J by 2 bases, with 7 bases left in between. Germline V gene data show CDR1 as SNHLY and CDR2 as FYNNEI. The CDR3 sequence is CASSETDNTGELFF. Written as DNA, the CDR3 is TGTGCCAGCAGTGAGACAGACAACACCGGGGAGCTGTTTTTT.

This clonotype was recorded a few times. The gene calls are TRBV12-3 or TRBV12-4 and TRBJ1-1; tentatively, D is TRBD1 (5 bases). Trimming shortened V by 5 bases and J by 2 bases, and 18 bases separated the two germline ends. The length of the CDR3 is 16 residues. CDR3 nucleotide sequence: TGTGCCAGCAGTCCTAGAGGCAGGGCAACCAACACTGAAGCTTTCTTT. It is translated as CASSPRGRATNTEAFF.

This clonotype was seen ten or more times. The chain has TRBV6-5 and TRBJ2-7, with a weak D call TRBD1 (5 bases). Per germline, CDR1 MNHEY and CDR2 SVGAGI. This CDR3 comprises 16 residues. Trimming took off 2 bases at V and 4 bases at J, with 18 bases between the two ends. This chain's CDR3 is CASSYLSFIDSYEQYF. The CDR3 DNA is TGTGCCAGCAGTTACCTGAGCTTCATCGACAGTTACGAGCAGTACTTC.

The chain joins TRBV5-1 to TRBJ2-7, with 9 bases that match TRBD2. Germline CDR1 is SGHRS and CDR2 is YFSETQ. V lost 4 bases to trimming and J lost 3 bases; unmatched junction nucleotides: 8. The CDR3 is 15 amino acids. CDR3: CASSPPGGRDYEQYF. The CDR3 nucleotides are TGCGCCAGCAGCCCCCCTGGCGGGAGGGACTACGAGCAGTACTTC.

This clonotype occurred many times. This chain's CDR3 is CASSPDRVSLGAEAFF. CDR3 DNA: TGTGCCAGCAGCCCTGACAGGGTTTCCCTGGGGGCTGAAGCTTTCTTT. The chain is built from TRBV7-3 and TRBJ1-1; 7 nucleotides line up with TRBD1. The germline V gene encodes CDR1 SGHTA and CDR2 FQGTGA. This CDR3 comprises 16 residues. Germline trimming cut 5 bases from V and 6 bases from J; bases unmatched to any gene: 15.

The CDR3 DNA is TGCAGCGCAGAACCGTCCAGGGTGGAAGACAATGAGCAGTTCTTC. Its translation: CSAEPSRVEDNEQFF. The chain carries TRBV29-1 and TRBJ2-1; the D gene is possibly TRBD1 (5 bases). Trimming stripped 7 bases from V and 5 bases from J, with 21 bases between. This CDR3 is built from 15 residues. Per the germline V gene, CDR1 is SQVTM and CDR2 is ANQGSEA.

This clonotype has a count of ten or more. V is TRBV6-1 and J is TRBJ2-2, with 10 bases lining up with TRBD2. Per germline, CDR1 MNHNS and CDR2 SASEGT. CDR3 length: 21 residues. After removal of 4 bases from V and 2 bases from J, the junction contained 19 bases not matched to a gene. The CDR3 sequence is CASSGAHSGSGGWINTGELFF. The CDR3 bases are TGTGCCAGCAGTGGGGCCCATTCTGGTAGCGGGGGGTGGATCAACACCGGGGAGCTGTTTTTT.